These 3 T cell receptor beta chains were all obtained from the same sample, sequenced in a study of T cell repertoires in cytomegalovirus infection. TCRdb independently ran MiXCR on the reads; one entry per CDR3 protein. This table has fewer than 550,000 distinct CDR3 sequences, about 25% appearing once. The material sequenced was PBMCs. The receptors were sampled from a human donor in good health (CMV status not recorded). Some clones in this sample may be carry-over from other donors' samples.

J is TRBJ2-7 and V is TRBV6-5; 8 bases are shared with TRBD1. Trimming removed 7 bases from V and 0 bases from J; junction bases left unmatched: 5. The germline CDR1 and CDR2 sequences are MNHEY and SVGAGI. The CDR3 extends over 14 amino acids. DNA for the CDR3: TGTGCCAGCACCCCCGGACAGGGCTCCTACGAGCAGTACTTC. It encodes CASTPGQGSYEQYF.

This clonotype has just a few counts. V and J are TRBV6-2 or TRBV6-3 and TRBJ1-3; no clear D gene. The CDR3 length is 13 residues. The germline V gene encodes CDR1 MNHEY and CDR2 SVGEGT. CDR3 loop: CAHQRSSGNTIYF. The CDR3 DNA follows: TGTGCACACCAACGGAGCTCTGGAAACACCATATATTTT.

This clonotype appeared many times. The chain's CDR3 is CASNTRPSPDYGYTF. In nucleotides, the CDR3 is TGTGCCAGCAACACCCGCCCAAGTCCTGACTATGGCTACACCTTC. The chain joins TRBV7-2 to TRBJ1-2; D is undetermined. The CDR3 runs 15 residues. Germline values: CDR1 SGHTA, CDR2 FQGNSA. Trimming took off 7 bases at V and 3 bases at J, with 18 bases between the two ends.